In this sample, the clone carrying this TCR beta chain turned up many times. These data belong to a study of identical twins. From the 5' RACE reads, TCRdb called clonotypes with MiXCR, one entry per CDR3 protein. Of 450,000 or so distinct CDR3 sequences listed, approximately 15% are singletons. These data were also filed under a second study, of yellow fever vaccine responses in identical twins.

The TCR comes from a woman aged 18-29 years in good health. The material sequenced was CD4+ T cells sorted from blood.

In DNA form, the CDR3 reads TGTGCCACCAATACTCCAGAACGTGGCTACACCTTC. Its protein is CATNTPERGYTF. The J gene is TRBJ1-2, the V gene TRBV6-1; D is ambiguous. Germline V lookup: CDR1 MNHNS, CDR2 SASEGT. CDR3 length equals 12 residues. The V end lost 10 bases, the J end lost 7 bases, and 16 bases lay between the germline ends.